This passage covers 11 T cell receptor beta chains from one sample sequenced in a study of molecular identifiers for immune sequencing clone quantification. TCRdb fed the PCR reads into MiXCR, producing one record per CDR3 protein. The sample shows under 350,000 distinct CDR3 sequences, about 22% of them seen only once. Sequenced sample: naive CD8+ T cells from blood, with Jurkat cell RNA spiked in. Subset here: FACS-sorted CD8+CD4-CCR7+CD45RA+ naive T cells. These TCRs come from a human donor in good health. Some libraries in this study had Jurkat cell RNA spiked in.

This clonotype was detected a few times. The V gene is TRBV2, the J gene TRBJ1-5, with TRBD1 matching 7 bases. This CDR3 has 15 amino acids. V lost 1 base and J lost 4; bases outside the gene matches: 4. Germline lookup yields CDR1 SNHLY and CDR2 FYNNEI. Here the CDR3 DNA reads TGTGCCAGCAGTGAAGGTGACAGGGTAAATCAGCCCCAGCATTTT. Translated, it gives CASSEGDRVNQPQHF.

This clonotype has ten or more counts. The chain has TRBV29-1 and TRBJ2-3; 8 positions agree with TRBD2. V dropped 0 bases and J dropped 3; count of bases not matched to a gene: 17. CDR1 is SQVTM and CDR2 is ANQGSEA in the germline V gene. This CDR3 is built from 19 residues. In nucleotides, the CDR3 is TGCAGCGTTGAAGATCTTAGCGGGACCCTCGGGGGTTTGACAGATACGCAGTATTTT. Encoded protein: CSVEDLSGTLGGLTDTQYF.

This clonotype was seen repeatedly, ten times or more. The V call is TRBV9, the J call TRBJ2-3; D ambiguous. Between the trimmed V and J ends, which lost 0 bases and 1 base, there was a span of 3 bases. The CDR3 totals 13 residues. Germline V lookup: CDR1 SGDLS, CDR2 YYNGEE. The CDR3 DNA reads TGTGCCAGCAGCGTAGAAGGCACAGATACGCAGTATTTT. Amino acid sequence: CASSVEGTDTQYF.

This chain joins TRBV19 and TRBJ1-2; TRBD1 agrees at 7 bases. Trimming at V came to 7 bases and at J to 4 bases, leaving 6 bases not matched to a gene. This CDR3 comprises 13 residues. Germline V gene sequence: CDR1 LNHDA, CDR2 SQIVND (reference sequence). The CDR3 DNA reads TGTGCCAGTACCCTAGGGGGCGGCTATGGCTACACCTTC. Protein: CASTLGGGYGYTF.

The chain recombines TRBV12-3 or TRBV12-4 with TRBJ2-4, with D unclear. The CDR3 is 14 residues long. Trimming took off 5 bases at V and 7 bases at J, with 15 bases between the two ends. The chain's CDR3 is CASSPTTSFNIQYF. The CDR3 bases are TGTGCCAGCAGTCCAACGACAAGTTTTAACATTCAGTACTTC.

The gene calls are TRBV7-3 and TRBJ2-2; D gene ambiguous. The CDR3 contains 12 residues. From germline, CDR1 is SGHTA and CDR2 FQGTGA. Trimming removed 3 bases at V and 7 bases at J, with 6 bases between. As DNA, the CDR3 is TGTGCCAGCAGCTTGATCAGCGGGGAGCTGTTTTTT. Its protein is CASSLISGELFF.

V gene TRBV6-2 or TRBV6-3 combines with J gene TRBJ2-1; no firm D call. V was cut by 0 bases and J by 0 bases, with 3 bases left in between. The CDR3 spans 14 residues. Germline V CDR1 and CDR2: MNHEY, SVGEGT. This CDR3 is CASSYSNSYNEQFF. The CDR3 DNA is TGTGCCAGCAGTTACTCGAACTCCTACAATGAGCAGTTCTTC.

This clonotype showed up just a few times. The chain recombines TRBV27 with TRBJ1-1, with D perhaps matching TRBD1 (6 bases). The germline V gene encodes CDR1 MNHEY and CDR2 SMNVEV (reference sequence). This CDR3 region has 13 residues. Between the trimmed V and J ends, which lost 6 bases and 4 bases, there was a span of 12 bases. CDR3 in amino acids: CASRQGGGTEAFF. The CDR3 DNA reads TGTGCCAGCAGACAGGGCGGAGGCACTGAAGCTTTCTTT.

As for this clonotype: Given the absence of the conserved phenylalanine or tryptophan at the CDR3 end, a read error is likely. The chain recombines TRBV4-3 with TRBJ2-1; 9 nucleotides line up with TRBD2. V gave up 0 bases and J gave up 4 bases; unmatched junction bases: 10. The CDR3 loop spans 18 amino acids. Germline CDR1 and CDR2: LGHNA and YSLEER. The CDR3 sequence is CASSQDRSGTSIYNEQFL. CDR3 coding DNA: TGCGCCAGCAGCCAAGATAGGTCCGGGACTAGCATATACAATGAGCAGTTCCTC.

The gene calls are TRBV10-2 and TRBJ2-3; maybe TRBD1 (5 bases). The CDR3 consists of 14 residues. Germline assignment: CDR1 WSHSY and CDR2 SAAADI. V was shortened by 5 bases and J by 0 bases, with 9 bases between the two germline ends. The DNA for the CDR3 is TGCGCCAGCAGTTCCGACAGAAGCACAGATACGCAGTATTTT. Amino acid sequence: CASSSDRSTDTQYF.

This clonotype was observed many times. The rearrangement joins TRBV12-3 or TRBV12-4 to TRBJ1-1; D is ambiguous. V was shortened by 3 bases and J by 7 bases, with 9 bases between the two germline ends. The CDR3 covers 12 residues. In DNA form, the CDR3 reads TGTGCCAGCAGTTTCCTCGAGAATGAAGCTTTCTTT. Protein: CASSFLENEAFF.